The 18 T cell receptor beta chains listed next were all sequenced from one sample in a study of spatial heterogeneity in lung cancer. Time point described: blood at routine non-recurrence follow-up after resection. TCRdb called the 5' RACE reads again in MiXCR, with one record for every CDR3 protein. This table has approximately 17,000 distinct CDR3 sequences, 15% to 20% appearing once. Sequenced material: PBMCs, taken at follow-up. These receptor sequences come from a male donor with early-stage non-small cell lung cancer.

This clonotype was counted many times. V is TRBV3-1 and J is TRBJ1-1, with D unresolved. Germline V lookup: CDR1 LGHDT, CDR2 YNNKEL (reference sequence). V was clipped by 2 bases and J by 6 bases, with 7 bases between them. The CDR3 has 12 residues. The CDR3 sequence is CASSQSNAEAFF. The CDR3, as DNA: TGTGCCAGCAGCCAATCAAATGCTGAAGCTTTCTTT. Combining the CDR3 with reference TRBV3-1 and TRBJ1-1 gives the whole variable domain DTAVSQTPKYLVTQMGNDKSIKCEQNLGHDTMYWYKQDSKKFLKIMFSYNNKELIINETVPNRFSPKSPDKAHLNLHINSLELGDSAVYFCASSQSNAEAFFGQGTRLTVV.

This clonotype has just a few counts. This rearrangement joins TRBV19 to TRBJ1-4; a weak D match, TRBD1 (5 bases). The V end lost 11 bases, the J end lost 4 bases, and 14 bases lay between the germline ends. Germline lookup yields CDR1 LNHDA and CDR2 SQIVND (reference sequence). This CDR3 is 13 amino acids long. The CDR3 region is CAGGSGNNEKLFF. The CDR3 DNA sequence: TGTGCCGGGGGATCCGGGAATAATGAAAAACTGTTTTTT.

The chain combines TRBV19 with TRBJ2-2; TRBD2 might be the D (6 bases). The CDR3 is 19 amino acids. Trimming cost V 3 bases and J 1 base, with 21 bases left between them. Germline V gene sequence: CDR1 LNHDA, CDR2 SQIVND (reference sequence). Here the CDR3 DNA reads TGTGCCAGTAGTATCTCCCCCACTAGCCCCCATGTGAACACCGGGGAGCTGTTTTTT. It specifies CASSISPTSPHVNTGELFF.

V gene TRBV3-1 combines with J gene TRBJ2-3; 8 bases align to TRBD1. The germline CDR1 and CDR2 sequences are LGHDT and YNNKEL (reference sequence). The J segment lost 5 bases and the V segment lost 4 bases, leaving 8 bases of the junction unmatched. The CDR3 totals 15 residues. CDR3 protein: CASSRRQGRGDTQYF. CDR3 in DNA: TGTGCCAGCAGCCGCCGACAGGGGCGGGGAGATACGCAGTATTTT.

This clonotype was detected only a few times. As DNA, the CDR3 is TGTGCCAGCAGCCCAAGCGGGGGGGCTCCCTACGAGCAGTACTTC. Translation: CASSPSGGAPYEQYF. This chain uses TRBV3-1 with TRBJ2-7; 10 bases fit TRBD2. V shed 4 bases and J 2 bases; nucleotides not matched to a gene: 5. CDR1 LGHDT and CDR2 YNNKEL come from the germline V gene (reference sequence). The CDR3 has 15 amino acids.

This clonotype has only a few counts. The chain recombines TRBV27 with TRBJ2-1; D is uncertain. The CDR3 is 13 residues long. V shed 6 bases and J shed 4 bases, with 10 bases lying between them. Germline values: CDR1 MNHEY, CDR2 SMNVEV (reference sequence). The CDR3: CASRSNSYNEQFF. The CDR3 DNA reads TGTGCCAGCAGATCTAATTCTTACAATGAGCAGTTCTTC.

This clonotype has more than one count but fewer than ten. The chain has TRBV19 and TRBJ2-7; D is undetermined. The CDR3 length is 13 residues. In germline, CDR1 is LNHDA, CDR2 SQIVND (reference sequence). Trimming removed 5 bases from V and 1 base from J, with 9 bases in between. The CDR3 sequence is CASSWAGSYEQYF. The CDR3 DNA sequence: TGTGCCAGTAGTTGGGCAGGTTCCTACGAGCAGTACTTC.

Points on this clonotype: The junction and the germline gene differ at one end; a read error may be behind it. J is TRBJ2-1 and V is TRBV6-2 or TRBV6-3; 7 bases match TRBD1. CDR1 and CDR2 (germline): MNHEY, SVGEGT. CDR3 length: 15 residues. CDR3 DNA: TGTGCCAGCGGTTCACGGACAGGAACCTACAATGAGCAGATCTTC. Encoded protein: CASGSRTGTYNEQIF.

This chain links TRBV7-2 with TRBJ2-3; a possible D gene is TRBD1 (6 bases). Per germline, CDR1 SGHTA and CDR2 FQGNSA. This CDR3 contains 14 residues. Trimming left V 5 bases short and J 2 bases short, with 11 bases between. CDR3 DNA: TGTGCCAGCAGCCGCGGACAGTCCACAGATACGCAGTATTTT. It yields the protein CASSRGQSTDTQYF.

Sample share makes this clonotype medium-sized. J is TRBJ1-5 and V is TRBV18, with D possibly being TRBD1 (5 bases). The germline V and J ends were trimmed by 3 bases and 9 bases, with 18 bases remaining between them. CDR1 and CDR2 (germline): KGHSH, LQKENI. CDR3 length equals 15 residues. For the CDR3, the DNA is TGTGCCAGCTCACCCCCGGGCAGGGAAGGGCTGCCCCAGCATTTT. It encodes CASSPPGREGLPQHF.

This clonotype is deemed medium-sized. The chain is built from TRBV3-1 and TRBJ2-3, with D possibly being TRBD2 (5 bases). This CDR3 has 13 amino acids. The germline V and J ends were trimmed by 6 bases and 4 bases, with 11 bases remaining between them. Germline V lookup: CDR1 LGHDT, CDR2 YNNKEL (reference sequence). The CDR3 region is CASRTRGADTQYF. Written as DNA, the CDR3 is TGTGCCAGCAGGACCCGGGGAGCAGATACGCAGTATTTT.

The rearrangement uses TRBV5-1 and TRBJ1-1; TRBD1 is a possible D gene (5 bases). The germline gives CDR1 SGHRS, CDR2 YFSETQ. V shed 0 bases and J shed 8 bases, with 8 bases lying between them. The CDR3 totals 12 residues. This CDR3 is CASSLGQSEAFF. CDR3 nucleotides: TGCGCCAGCAGCTTGGGACAGTCGGAAGCTTTCTTT.

Written as DNA, the CDR3 is TGTGCCACCAGCATACACAGGGGTCAGCCCCAGCATTTT. Protein: CATSIHRGQPQHF. The V and J genes are TRBV15 and TRBJ1-5; 7 nucleotides match TRBD1. With 4 bases clipped from V and 6 bases from J, the junction kept 3 bases outside the gene matches. The CDR3 spans 13 residues. The germline V gene has CDR1 LNHNV and CDR2 YYDKDF (reference sequence).

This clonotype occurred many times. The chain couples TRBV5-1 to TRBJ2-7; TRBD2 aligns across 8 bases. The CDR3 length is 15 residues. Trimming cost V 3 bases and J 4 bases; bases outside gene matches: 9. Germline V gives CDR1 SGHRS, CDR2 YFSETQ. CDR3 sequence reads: CASSSDPGLVYEQYF. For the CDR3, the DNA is TGCGCCAGCAGCTCGGATCCGGGACTAGTATACGAGCAGTACTTC.

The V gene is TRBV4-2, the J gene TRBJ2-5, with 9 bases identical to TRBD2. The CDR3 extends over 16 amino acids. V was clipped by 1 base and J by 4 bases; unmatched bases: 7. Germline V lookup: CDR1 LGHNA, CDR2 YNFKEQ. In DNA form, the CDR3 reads TGTGCCAGCAGCCAAGGGCAGCGGGGGGCCGGAGAGACCCAGTACTTC. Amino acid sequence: CASSQGQRGAGETQYF.

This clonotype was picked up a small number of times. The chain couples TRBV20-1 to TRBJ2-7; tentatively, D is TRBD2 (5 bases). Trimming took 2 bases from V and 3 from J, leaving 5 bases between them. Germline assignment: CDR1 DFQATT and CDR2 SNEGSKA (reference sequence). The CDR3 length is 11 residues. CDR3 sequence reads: CSARRGYEQYF. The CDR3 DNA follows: TGCAGTGCTAGACGGGGCTACGAGCAGTACTTC.

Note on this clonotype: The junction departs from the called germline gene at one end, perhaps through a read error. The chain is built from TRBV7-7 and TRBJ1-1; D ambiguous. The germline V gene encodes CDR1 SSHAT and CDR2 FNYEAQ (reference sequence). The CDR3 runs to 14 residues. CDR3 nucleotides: TGTGCTAGCAGCCGAATAGACGGTAACGCTGAAGCTTTCTTT. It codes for CASSRIDGNAEAFF.

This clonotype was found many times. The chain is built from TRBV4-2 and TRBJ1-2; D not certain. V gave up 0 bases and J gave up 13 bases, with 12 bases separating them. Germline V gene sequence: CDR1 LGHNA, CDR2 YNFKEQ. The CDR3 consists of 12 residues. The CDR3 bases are TGTGCCAGCAGCCAAGAGGGCACCTATTTCACCTTC. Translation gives CASSQEGTYFTF.